A single sample is the source of the 5 T cell receptor beta chains below, sequenced in a study of blood T cell repertoires in COVID-19. Here immunoSEQ multiplex PCR was the method, and the copy in TCRdb shows in-frame clones only, minus some. The table shows approximately 280,000 clones, with around 88% occurring only once. Sequenced material: peripheral blood. The receptors here all came from a man between 35 and 55 years old with acute or convalescent COVID-19.

DNA of the CDR3: TGTGCCAGTAGCTTGGACAAGTCTAACTATGGCTACACCTTC. Residues: CASSLDKSNYGYTF. The rearrangement joins TRBV19 to TRBJ1-2; a weak D match, TRBD1 (5 bases). The CDR3 length is 14 residues. Germline V gene data show CDR1 as LNHDA and CDR2 as SQIVND (reference sequence). Trimming removed 6 bases at V and 0 bases at J, with 11 bases between.

J is TRBJ2-7 and V is TRBV30; 8 bases fit TRBD1. Germline CDR1 and CDR2: GTSNPN and SVGIG (reference sequence). CDR3 size: 17 residues. The ends lost 3 bases at V and 1 base at J; junction bases unmatched: 14. This CDR3 reads CAWSERFRRTGSYEQYF. The DNA for the CDR3 is TGTGCCTGGAGCGAGAGGTTTCGCAGGACAGGGTCCTACGAGCAGTACTTC.

This chain joins TRBV30 and TRBJ1-5, with 7 bases lining up with TRBD1. CDR1 is GTSNPN, CDR2 SVGIG, per germline (reference sequence). The CDR3 is 15 amino acids. V shed 3 bases, J shed 1 base, and the junction held 6 bases outside the gene matches. The CDR3 coding sequence is TGTGCCTGGAGCAAAGACAGGGACAGCAATCAGCCCCAGCATTTT. Translated, it gives CAWSKDRDSNQPQHF.

The chain recombines TRBV6-6 with TRBJ1-1; 8 bases match TRBD1. The CDR3 extends over 15 amino acids. The germline V gene has CDR1 MNHNY and CDR2 SVGAGI (reference sequence). V lost 5 bases and J lost 6; bases outside the gene matches: 11. CDR3 protein: CASSPGQGWAPEAFF. In nucleotides, the CDR3 is TGTGCCAGCAGTCCAGGACAGGGATGGGCACCTGAAGCTTTCTTT.

This chain links TRBV15 with TRBJ2-7, with a possible D match to TRBD1 (5 bases). The CDR3 extends over 13 amino acids. The germline gives CDR1 LNHNV, CDR2 YYDKDF (reference sequence). Trimming pared 1 base from V and 5 bases from J, leaving 9 bases between. The CDR3 DNA is TGTGCCACCAGCAGAGTAGTACAGGACGAGCAGTACTTC. It is translated as CATSRVVQDEQYF.